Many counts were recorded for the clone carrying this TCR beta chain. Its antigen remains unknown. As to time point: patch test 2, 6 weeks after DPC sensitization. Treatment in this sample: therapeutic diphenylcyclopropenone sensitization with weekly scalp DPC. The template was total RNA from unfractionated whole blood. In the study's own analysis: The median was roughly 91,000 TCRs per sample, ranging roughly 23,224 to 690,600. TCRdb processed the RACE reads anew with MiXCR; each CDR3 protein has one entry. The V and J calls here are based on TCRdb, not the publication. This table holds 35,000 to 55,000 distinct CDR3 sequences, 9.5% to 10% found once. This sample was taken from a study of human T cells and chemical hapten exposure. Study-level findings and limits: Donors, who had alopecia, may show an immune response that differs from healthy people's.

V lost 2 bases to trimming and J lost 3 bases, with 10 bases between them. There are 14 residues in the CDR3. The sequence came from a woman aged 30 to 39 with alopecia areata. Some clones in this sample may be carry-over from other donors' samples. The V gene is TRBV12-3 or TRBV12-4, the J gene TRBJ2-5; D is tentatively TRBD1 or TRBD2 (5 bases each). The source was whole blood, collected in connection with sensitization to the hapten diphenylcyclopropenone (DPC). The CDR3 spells CASSLWGWEETQYF. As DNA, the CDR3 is TGTGCCAGCAGTTTATGGGGGTGGGAAGAGACCCAGTACTTC.